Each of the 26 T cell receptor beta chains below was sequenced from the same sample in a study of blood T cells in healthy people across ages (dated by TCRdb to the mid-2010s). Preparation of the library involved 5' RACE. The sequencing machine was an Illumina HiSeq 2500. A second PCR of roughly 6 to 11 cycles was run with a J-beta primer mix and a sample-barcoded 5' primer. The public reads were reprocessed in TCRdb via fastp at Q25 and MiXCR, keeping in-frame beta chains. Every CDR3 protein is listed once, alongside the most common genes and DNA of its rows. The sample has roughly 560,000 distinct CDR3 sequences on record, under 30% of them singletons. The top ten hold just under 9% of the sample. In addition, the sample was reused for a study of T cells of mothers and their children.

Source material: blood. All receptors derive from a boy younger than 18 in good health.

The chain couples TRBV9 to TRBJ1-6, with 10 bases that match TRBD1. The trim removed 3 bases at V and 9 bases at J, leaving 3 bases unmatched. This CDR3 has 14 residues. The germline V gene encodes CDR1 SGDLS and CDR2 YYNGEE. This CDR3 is CASSGQGASSPLHF. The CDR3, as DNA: TGTGCCAGCAGCGGACAGGGGGCAAGTTCACCCCTCCACTTT.

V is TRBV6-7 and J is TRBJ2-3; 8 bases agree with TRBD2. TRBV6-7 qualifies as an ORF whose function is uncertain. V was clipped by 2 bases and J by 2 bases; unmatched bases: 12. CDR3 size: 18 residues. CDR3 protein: CASSYDPLVAGPTDTQYF. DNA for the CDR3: TGTGCCAGCAGTTACGACCCCTTAGTAGCGGGACCCACAGATACGCAGTATTTT.

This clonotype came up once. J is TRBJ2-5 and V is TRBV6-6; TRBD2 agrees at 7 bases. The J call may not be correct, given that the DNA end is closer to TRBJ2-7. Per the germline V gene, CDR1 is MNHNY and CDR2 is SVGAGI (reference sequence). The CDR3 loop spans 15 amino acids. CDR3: CASSYPHGRSYEQYF. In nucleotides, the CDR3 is TGTGCCAGCAGTTACCCTCACGGGAGGTCCTACGAGCAGTACTTC.

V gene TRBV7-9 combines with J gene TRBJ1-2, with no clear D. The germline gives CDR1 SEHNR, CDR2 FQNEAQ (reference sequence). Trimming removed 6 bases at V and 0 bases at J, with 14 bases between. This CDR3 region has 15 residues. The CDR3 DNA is TGTGCCAGCAGTCCGTATGACACCCCTAACTATGGCTACACCTTC. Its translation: CASSPYDTPNYGYTF.

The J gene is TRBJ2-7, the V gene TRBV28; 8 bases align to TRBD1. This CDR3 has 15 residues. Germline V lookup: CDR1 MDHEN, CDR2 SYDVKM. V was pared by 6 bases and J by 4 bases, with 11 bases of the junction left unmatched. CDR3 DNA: TGTGCCAGCAGGCTTGCCGGGACAGGCTTTTACGAGCAGTACTTC. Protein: CASRLAGTGFYEQYF.

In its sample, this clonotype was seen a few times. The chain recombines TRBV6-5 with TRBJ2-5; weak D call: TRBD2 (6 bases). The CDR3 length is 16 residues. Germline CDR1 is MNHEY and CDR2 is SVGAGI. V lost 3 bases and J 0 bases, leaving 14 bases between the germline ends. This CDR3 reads CASSYPGRGNQETQYF. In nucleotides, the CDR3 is TGTGCCAGCAGTTATCCCGGACGGGGGAACCAAGAGACCCAGTACTTC.

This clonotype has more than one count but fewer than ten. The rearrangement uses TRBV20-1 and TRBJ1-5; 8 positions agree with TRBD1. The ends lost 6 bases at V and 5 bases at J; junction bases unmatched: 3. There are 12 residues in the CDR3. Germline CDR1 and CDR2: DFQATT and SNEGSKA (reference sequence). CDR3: CSALTGDQPQHF. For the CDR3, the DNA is TGCAGTGCCCTGACAGGGGATCAGCCCCAGCATTTT.

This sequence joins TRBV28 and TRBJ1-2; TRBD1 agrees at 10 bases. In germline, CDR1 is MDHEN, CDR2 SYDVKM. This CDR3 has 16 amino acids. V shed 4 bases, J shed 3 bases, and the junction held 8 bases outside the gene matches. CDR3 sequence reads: CASSSPLGQGDYGYTF. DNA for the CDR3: TGTGCCAGCAGTTCCCCGCTCGGACAGGGGGACTATGGCTACACCTTC.

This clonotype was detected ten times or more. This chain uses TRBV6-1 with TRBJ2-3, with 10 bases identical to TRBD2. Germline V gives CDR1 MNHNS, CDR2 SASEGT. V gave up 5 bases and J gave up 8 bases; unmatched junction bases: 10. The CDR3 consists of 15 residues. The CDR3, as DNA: TGTGCCAGCAGTCTAGCGGGAGAATCTGGTGGTACGCAGTATTTT. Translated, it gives CASSLAGESGGTQYF.

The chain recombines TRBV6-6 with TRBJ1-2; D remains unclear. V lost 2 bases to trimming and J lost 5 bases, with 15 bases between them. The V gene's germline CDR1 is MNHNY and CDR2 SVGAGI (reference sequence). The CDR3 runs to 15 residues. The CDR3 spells CASSYVSPSLYGYTF. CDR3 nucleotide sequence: TGTGCCAGCAGTTACGTATCTCCCAGCCTATATGGCTACACCTTC.

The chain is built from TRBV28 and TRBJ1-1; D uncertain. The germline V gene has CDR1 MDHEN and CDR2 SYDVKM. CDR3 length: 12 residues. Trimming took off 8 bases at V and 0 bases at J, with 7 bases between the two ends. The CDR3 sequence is CASVSMNTEAFF. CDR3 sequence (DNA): TGTGCCAGCGTGAGCATGAACACTGAAGCTTTCTTT.

CDR3: CASSWDTYEQYF. CDR3 DNA: TGTGCCAGCAGTTGGGATACCTACGAGCAGTACTTC. The rearrangement uses TRBV4-2 and TRBJ2-7, with unresolved D. In germline, CDR1 is LGHNA, CDR2 YNFKEQ. V was shortened by 6 bases and J by 2 bases, with 8 bases between the two germline ends. The CDR3 runs to 12 residues.

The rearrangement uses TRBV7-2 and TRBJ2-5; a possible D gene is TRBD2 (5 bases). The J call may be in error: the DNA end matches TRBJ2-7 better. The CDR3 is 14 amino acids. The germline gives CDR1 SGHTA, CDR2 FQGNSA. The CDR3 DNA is TGTGCCAGCAGCTTTGGCTCGCGGGCCTACGAGCAGTACTTC. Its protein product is CASSFGSRAYEQYF.

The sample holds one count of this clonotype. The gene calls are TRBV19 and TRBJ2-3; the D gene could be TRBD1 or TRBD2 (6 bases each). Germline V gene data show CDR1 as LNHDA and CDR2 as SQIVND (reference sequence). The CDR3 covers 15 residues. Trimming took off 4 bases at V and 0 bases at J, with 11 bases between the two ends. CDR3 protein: CASSKPGASTDTQYF. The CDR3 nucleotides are TGTGCCAGTAGTAAACCGGGGGCCAGCACAGATACGCAGTATTTT.

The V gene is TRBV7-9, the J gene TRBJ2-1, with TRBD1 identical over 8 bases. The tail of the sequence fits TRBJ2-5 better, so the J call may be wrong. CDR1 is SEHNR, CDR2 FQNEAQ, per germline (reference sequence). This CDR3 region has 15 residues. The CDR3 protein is CASSPPDRGGETQYF. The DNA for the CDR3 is TGTGCCAGCAGCCCCCCCGACAGGGGCGGCGAGACCCAGTACTTC.

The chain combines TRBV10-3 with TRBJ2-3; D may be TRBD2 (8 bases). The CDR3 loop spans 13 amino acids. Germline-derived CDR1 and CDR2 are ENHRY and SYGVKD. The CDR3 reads CAAGGQSTDTQYF. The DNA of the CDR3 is TGTGCGGCGGGGGGACAGAGCACAGATACGCAGTATTTT.

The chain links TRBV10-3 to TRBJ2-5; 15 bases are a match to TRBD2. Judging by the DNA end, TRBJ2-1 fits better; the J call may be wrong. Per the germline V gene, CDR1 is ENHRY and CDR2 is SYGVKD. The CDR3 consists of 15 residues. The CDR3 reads CAIGLAGGLGNEQFF. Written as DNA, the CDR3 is TGTGCCATCGGACTAGCGGGGGGGCTGGGCAATGAGCAGTTCTTC.

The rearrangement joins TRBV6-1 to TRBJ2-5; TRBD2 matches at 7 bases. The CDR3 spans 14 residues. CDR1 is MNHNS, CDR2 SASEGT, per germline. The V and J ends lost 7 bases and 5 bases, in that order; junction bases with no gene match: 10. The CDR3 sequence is CASTRGSSGETQYF. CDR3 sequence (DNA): TGTGCCAGCACCCGAGGAAGTAGCGGGGAGACCCAGTACTTC.

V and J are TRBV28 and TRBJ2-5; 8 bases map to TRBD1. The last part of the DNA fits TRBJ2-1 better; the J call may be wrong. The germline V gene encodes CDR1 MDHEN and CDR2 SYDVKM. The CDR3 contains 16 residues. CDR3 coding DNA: TGTGCCAGCAGTTTATTTGAGACAGGGGTAGCCAATGAGCAGTTCTTC. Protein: CASSLFETGVANEQFF.

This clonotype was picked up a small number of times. The CDR3 nucleotides are TGTGCCATCGGACGGTTTAGCGGGAGCGGAGAGACCCAGTACTTC. Protein sequence: CAIGRFSGSGETQYF. V is TRBV10-3 and J is TRBJ2-5; 9 bases match TRBD2. V shed 8 bases, J shed 4 bases, and the junction held 11 bases outside the gene matches. This CDR3 is 15 amino acids long. Per the germline V gene, CDR1 is ENHRY and CDR2 is SYGVKD.

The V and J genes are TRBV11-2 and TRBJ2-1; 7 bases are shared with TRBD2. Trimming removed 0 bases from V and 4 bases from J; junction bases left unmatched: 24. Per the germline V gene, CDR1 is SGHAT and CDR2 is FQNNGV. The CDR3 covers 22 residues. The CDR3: CASSLDHPMKAGSDPFYNEQFF. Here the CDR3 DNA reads TGTGCCAGCAGCTTAGACCATCCAATGAAAGCGGGAAGCGACCCGTTTTACAATGAGCAGTTCTTC. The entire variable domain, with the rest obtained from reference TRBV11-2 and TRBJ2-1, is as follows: EAGVAQSPRYKIIEKRQSVAFWCNPISGHATLYWYQQILGQGPKLLIQFQNNGVVDDSQLPKDRFSAERLKGVDSTLKIQPAKLEDSAVYLCASSLDHPMKAGSDPFYNEQFFGPGTRLTVL.

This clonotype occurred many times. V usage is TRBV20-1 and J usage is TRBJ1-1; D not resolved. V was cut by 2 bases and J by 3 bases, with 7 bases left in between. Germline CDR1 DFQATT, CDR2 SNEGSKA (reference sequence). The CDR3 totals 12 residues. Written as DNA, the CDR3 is TGCAGTGCTAGAATCCCTTACACTGAAGCTTTCTTT. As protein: CSARIPYTEAFF.

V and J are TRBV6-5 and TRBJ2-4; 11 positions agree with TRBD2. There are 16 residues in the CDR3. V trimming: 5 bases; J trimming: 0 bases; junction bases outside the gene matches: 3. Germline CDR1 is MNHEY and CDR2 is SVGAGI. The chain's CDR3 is CASSPGTSGAKNIQYF. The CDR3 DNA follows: TGTGCCAGCAGTCCCGGGACTAGCGGAGCCAAAAACATTCAGTACTTC.

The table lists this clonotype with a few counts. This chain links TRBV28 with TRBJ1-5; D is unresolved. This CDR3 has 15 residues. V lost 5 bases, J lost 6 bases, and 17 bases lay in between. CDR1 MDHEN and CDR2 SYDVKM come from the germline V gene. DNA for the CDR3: TGTGCCAGCAGTCCTATATCGGAGGGCACTCAGCCCCAGCATTTT. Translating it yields CASSPISEGTQPQHF. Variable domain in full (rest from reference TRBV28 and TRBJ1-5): DVKVTQSSRYLVKRTGEKVFLECVQDMDHENMFWYRQDPGLGLRLIYFSYDVKMKEKGDIPEGYSVSREKKERFSLILESASTNQTSMYLCASSPISEGTQPQHFGDGTRLSIL.

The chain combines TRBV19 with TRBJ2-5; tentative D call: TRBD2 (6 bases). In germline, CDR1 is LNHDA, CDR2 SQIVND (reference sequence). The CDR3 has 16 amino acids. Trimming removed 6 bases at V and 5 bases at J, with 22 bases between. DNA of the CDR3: TGTGCCAGTAGCCGTTTTGGGGGGAGGCTCCTCGAGACCCAGTACTTC. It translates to CASSRFGGRLLETQYF.

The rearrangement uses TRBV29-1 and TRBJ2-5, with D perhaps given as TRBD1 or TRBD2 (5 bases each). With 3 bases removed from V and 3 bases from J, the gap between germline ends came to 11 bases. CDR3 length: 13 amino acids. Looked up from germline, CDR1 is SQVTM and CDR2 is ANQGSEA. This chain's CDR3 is CSVDRGGEETQYF. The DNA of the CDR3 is TGCAGCGTTGATCGTGGGGGTGAAGAGACCCAGTACTTC.